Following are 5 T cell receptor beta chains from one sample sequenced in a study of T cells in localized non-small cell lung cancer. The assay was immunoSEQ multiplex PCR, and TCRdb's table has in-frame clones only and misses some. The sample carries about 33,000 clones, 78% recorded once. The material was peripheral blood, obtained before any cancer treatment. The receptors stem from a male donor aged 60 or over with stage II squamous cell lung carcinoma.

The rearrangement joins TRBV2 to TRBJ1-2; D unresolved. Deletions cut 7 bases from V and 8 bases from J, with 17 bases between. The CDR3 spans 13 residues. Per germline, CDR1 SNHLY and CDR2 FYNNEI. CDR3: CASISVWGEGYTF. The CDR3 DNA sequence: TGTGCCAGCATCTCCGTATGGGGAGAAGGCTACACCTTC.

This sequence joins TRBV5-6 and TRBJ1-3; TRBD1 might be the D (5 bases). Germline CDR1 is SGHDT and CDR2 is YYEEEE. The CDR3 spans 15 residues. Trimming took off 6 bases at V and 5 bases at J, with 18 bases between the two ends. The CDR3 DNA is TGTGCCAGCACCTGGTTTGGGGACGCCCGAAACACCATATATTTT. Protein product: CASTWFGDARNTIYF.

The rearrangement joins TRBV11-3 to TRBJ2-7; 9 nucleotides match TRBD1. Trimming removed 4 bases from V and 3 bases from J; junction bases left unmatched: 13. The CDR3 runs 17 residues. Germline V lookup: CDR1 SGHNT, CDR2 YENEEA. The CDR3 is CASSSSFGTGKGYEQYF. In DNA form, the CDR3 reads TGTGCCAGCAGCTCTAGCTTCGGGACAGGGAAGGGCTACGAGCAGTACTTC.

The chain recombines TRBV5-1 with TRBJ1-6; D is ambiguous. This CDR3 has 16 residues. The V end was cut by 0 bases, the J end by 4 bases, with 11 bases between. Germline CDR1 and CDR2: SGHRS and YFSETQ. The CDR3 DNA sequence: TGCGCCAGCAGCTTGGGACGGACCATATATAATTCACCCCTCCACTTT. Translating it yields CASSLGRTIYNSPLHF.

CDR3 DNA: TGTGCCAGTAGACCGACAGGGGAGCCCTACGAGCAGTACTTC. Amino acids: CASRPTGEPYEQYF. The V gene is TRBV19, the J gene TRBJ2-7; the match to TRBD1 covers 8 bases. V lost 6 bases and J lost 2; bases outside the gene matches: 6. This CDR3 is built from 14 residues. The germline V gene has CDR1 LNHDA and CDR2 SQIVND (reference sequence). Using reference TRBV19 and TRBJ2-7 for the parts outside the CDR3, the full variable domain is DGGITQSPKYLFRKEGQNVTLSCEQNLNHDAMYWYRQDPGQGLRLIYYSQIVNDFQKGDIAEGYSVSREKKESFPLTVTSAQKNPTAFYLCASRPTGEPYEQYFGPGTRLTVT.